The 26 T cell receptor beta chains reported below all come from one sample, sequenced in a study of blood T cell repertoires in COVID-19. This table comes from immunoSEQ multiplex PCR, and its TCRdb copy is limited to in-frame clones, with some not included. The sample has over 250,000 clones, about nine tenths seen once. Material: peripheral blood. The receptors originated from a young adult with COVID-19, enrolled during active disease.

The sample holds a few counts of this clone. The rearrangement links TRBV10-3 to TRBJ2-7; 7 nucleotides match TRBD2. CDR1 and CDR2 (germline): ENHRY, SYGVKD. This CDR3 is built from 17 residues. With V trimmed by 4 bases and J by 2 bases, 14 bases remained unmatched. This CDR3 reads CAISAGPLKRGAYEQYF. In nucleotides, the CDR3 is TGTGCCATCAGTGCCGGCCCCCTTAAGCGGGGCGCCTACGAGCAGTACTTC.

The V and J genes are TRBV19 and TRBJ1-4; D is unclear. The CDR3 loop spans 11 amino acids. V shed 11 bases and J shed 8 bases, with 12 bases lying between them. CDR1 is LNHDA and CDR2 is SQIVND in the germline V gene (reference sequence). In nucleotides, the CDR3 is TGTGCCGCAGGCCCTCGAGAAAAACTGTTTTTT. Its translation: CAAGPREKLFF.

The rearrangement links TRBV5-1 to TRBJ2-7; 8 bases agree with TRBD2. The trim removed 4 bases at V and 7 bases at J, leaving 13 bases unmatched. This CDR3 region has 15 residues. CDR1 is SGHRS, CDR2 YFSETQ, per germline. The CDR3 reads CASSQTAGGSGEQYF. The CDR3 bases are TGCGCCAGCAGCCAGACGGCGGGAGGCTCGGGGGAGCAGTACTTC. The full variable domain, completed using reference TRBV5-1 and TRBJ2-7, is KAGVTQTPRYLIKTRGQQVTLSCSPISGHRSVSWYQQTPGQGLQFLFEYFSETQRNKGNFPGRFSGRQFSNSRSEMNVSTLELGDSALYLCASSQTAGGSGEQYFGPGTRLTVT.

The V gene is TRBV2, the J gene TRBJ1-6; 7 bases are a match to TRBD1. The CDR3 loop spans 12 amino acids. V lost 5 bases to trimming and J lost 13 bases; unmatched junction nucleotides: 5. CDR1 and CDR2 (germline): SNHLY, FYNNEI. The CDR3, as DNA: TGTGCCAGCAGTCGGACAGGAGGGCCCCTCCACTTT. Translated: CASSRTGGPLHF.

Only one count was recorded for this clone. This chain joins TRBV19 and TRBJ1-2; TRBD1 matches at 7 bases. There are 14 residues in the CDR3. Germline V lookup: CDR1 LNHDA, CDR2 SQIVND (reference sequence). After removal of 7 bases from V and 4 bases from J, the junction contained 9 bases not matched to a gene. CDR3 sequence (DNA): TGTGCCAGTACGATGGCAGGGGGGCCCTATGGCTACACCTTC. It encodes CASTMAGGPYGYTF.

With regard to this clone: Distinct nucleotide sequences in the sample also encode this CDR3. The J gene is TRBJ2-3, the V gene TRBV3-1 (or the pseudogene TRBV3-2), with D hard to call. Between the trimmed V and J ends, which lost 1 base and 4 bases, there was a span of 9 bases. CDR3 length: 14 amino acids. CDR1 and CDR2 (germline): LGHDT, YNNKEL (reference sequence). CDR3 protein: CASSQGLVADTQYF. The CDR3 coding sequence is TGTGCCAGCAGCCAAGGGCTAGTAGCAGATACGCAGTATTTT.

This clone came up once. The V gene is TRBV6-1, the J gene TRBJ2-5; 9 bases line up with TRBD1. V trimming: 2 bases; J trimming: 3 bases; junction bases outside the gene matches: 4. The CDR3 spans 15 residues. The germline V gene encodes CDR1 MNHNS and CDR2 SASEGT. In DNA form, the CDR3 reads TGTGCCAGCAGTGAATGGGGACAGGGCAAAGAGACCCAGTACTTC. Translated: CASSEWGQGKETQYF.

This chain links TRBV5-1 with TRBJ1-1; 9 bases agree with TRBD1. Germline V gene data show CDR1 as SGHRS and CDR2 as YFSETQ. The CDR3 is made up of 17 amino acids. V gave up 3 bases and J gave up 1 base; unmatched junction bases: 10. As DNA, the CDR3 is TGCGCCAGCAGCTACTCTTCTACAGGGGGCGGGAACACTGAAGCTTTCTTT. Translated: CASSYSSTGGGNTEAFF.

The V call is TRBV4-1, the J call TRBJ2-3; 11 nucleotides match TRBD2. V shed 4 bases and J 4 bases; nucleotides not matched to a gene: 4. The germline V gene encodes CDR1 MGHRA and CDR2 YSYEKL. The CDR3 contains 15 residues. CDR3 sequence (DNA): TGCGCCAGCAGCCCCTTAGCGGGAGGGGCAGATACGCAGTATTTT. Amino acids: CASSPLAGGADTQYF.

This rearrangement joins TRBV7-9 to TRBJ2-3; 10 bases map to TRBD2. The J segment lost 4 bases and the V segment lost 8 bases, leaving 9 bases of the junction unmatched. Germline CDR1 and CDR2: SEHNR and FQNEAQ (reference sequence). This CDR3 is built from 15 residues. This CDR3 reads CASLSGRAFPDTQYF. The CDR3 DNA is TGTGCCAGCCTCAGCGGGAGGGCCTTCCCAGATACGCAGTATTTT.

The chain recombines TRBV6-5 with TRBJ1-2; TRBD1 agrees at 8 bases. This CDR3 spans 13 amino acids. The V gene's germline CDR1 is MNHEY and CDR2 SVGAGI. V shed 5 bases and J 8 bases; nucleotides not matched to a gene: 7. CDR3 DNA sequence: TGTGCCAGCAGTATGACAGGGGTAGGGGGCTACACCTTC. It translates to CASSMTGVGGYTF.

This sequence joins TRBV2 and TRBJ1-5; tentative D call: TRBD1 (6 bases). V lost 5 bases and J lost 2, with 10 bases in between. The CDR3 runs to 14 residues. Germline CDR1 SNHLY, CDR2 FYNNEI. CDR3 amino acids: CASSIQGGNQPQHF. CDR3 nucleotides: TGTGCCAGCAGTATACAGGGTGGCAATCAGCCCCAGCATTTT.

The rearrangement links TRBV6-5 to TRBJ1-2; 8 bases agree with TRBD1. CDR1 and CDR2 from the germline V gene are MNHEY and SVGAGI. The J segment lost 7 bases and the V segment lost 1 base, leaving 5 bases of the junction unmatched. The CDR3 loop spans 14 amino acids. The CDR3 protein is CASSYWQGARGYTF. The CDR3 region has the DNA TGTGCCAGCAGTTACTGGCAGGGGGCGCGTGGCTACACCTTC.

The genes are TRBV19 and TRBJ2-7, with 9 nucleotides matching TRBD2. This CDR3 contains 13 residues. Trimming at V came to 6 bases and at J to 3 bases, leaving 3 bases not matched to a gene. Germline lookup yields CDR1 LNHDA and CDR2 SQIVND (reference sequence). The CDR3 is CASRATSGYEQYF. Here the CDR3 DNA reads TGTGCCAGTAGGGCGACTAGCGGCTACGAGCAGTACTTC.

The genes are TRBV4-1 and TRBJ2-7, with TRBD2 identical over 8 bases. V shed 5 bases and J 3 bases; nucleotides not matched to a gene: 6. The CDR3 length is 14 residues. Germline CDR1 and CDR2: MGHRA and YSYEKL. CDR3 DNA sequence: TGCGCCAGCAGCTATTCGAGCGGGAGCTACGAGCAGTACTTC. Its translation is CASSYSSGSYEQYF.

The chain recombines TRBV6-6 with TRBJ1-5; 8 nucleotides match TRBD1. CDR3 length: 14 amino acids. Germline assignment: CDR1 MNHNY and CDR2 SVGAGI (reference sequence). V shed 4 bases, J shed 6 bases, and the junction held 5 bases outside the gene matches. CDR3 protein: CASSSTGVSQPQHF. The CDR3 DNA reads TGTGCCAGCAGTTCGACAGGGGTTTCTCAGCCCCAGCATTTT.

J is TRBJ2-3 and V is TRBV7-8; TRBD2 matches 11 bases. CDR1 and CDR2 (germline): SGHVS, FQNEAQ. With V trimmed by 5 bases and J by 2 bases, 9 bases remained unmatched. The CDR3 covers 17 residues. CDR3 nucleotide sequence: TGTGCCAGCAGCCTCCGCCCGACTAGCGGGATCACAGATACGCAGTATTTT. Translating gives CASSLRPTSGITDTQYF.

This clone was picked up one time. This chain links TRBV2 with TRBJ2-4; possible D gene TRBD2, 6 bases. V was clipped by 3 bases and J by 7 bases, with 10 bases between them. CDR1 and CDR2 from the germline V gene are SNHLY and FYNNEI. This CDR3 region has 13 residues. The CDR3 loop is CASSDRRENIQYF. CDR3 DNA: TGTGCCAGCAGTGATCGCCGGGAGAACATTCAGTACTTC.

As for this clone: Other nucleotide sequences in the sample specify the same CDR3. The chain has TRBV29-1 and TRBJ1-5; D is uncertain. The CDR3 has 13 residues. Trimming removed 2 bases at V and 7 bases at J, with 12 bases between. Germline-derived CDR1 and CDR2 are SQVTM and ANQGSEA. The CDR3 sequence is CSVETGFGQPQHF. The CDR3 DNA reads TGCAGCGTTGAAACCGGGTTCGGCCAGCCCCAGCATTTT.

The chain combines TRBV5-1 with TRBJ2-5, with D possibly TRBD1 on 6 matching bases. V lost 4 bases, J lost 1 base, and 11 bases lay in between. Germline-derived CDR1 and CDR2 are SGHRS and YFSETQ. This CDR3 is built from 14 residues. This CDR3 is CASSPRQAQETQYF. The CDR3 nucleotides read TGCGCCAGCAGCCCCCGACAGGCCCAAGAGACCCAGTACTTC.

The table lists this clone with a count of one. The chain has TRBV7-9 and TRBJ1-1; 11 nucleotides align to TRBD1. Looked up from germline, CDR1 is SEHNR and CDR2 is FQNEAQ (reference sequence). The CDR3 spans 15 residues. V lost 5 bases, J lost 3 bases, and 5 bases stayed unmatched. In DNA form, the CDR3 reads TGTGCCAGCAGCCCCAAGGGACAGGGGGACACTGAAGCTTTCTTT. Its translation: CASSPKGQGDTEAFF.

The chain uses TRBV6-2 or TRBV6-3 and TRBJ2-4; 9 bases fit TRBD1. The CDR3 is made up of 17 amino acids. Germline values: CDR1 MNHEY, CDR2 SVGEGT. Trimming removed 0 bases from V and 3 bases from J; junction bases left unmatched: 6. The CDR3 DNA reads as TGTGCCAGCAGTTACTCCCGGACAGGGGTGGACAAAAACATTCAGTACTTC. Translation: CASSYSRTGVDKNIQYF.

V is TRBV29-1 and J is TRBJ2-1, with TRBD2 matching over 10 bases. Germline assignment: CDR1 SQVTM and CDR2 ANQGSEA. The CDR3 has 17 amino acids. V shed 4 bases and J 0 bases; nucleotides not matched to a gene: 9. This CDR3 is CSVVSARLAGSYNEQFF. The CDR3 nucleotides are TGCAGCGTTGTGAGCGCCCGACTAGCGGGCTCCTACAATGAGCAGTTCTTC.

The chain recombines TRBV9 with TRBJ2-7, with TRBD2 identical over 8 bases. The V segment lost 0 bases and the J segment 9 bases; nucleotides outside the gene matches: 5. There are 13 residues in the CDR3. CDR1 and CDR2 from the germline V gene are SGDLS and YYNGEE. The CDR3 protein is CASSVAPAGAQYF. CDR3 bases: TGTGCCAGCAGCGTAGCTCCAGCGGGAGCGCAGTACTTC.

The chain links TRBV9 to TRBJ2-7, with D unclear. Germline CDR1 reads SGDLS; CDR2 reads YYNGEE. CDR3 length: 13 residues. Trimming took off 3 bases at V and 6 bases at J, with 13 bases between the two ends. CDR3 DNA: TGTGCCAGCAGCGCGATCTCCGGCGGCGAGCAGTACTTC. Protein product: CASSAISGGEQYF.

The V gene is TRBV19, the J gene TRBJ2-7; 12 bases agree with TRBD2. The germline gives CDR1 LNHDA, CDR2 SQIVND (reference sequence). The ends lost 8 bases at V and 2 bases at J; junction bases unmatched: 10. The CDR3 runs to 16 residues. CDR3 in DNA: TGTGCCAGTGGCACGCCGGGACTAGCGGGTCCCTACGAGCAGTACTTC. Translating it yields CASGTPGLAGPYEQYF. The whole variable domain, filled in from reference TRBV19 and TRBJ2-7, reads DGGITQSPKYLFRKEGQNVTLSCEQNLNHDAMYWYRQDPGQGLRLIYYSQIVNDFQKGDIAEGYSVSREKKESFPLTVTSAQKNPTAFYLCASGTPGLAGPYEQYFGPGTRLTVT.